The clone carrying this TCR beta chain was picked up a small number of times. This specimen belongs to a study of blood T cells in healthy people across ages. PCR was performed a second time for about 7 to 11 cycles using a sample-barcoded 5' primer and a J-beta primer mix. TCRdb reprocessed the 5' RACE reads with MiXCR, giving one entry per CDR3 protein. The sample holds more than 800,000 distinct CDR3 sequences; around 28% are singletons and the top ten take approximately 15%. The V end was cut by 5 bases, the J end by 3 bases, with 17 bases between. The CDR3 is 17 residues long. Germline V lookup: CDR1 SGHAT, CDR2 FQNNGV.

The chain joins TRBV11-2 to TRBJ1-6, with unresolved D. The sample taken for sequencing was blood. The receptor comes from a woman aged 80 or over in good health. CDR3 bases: TGTGCCAGCAGCCATTCCCCACCGGGTTTCTATAATTCACCCCTCCACTTT. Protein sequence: CASSHSPPGFYNSPLHF.